The clone carrying this T cell receptor (beta chain) is judged medium-sized. Its antigen is currently unknown. A read error may produce the germline difference seen at one junction end. This sample was included in a study of T cells after posttransplantation cyclophosphamide. The study's findings and limits: After PTCy, TRB diversity resembled that of CNI/methotrexate controls.

Germline V lookup: CDR1 SNHLY, CDR2 FYNNEI. The CDR3 runs 14 residues. Sequenced by immunoSEQ multiplex PCR; TCRdb stores in-frame clones only, minus some. The counts give more than 1,500 clones, none of them seen only once; more than 13% is held by the top ten. Cyclophosphamide on days +3 and +4 followed busulfan-fludarabine conditioning and a marrow graft. The sequence was obtained from a female patient in her sixties who received an allogeneic stem cell transplant from a related donor and was CMV-positive. Some T cells may have come from the graft donor. This specimen was PBMCs, taken roughly 33 days after allogeneic stem cell transplant with posttransplant cyclophosphamide. The chain joins TRBV2 to TRBJ1-1; 9 bases agree with TRBD1. DNA for the CDR3: TGTGCCGCGTCGACAGGGGGGTTGAATACTGAAGCTTTCTTT. Translated, it gives CAASTGGLNTEAFF.